The 27 T cell receptor beta chains given below trace back to one sample, sequenced in a study of OX40 agonist ivuxolimab in advanced cancers. The library was made by the immunoSEQ multiplex PCR assay. Drawn from immuneACCESS, this table holds only the in-frame rearrangements with V and J called that TCRdb kept. Clones are partly lost; checked studies trace under half to an unresolved V gene and leave the rest unexplained. The sample contains tens of thousands of clones, more than 70% of them found a single time. The ten most abundant clones make up around 6% of the sample. Sequenced here: CD4+ or CD8+ T cells sorted from blood, sampled in a trial of the OX40 agonist ivuxolimab. These TCRs come from an adult with an advanced solid tumor such as melanoma, head and neck, liver or kidney cancer.

J is TRBJ2-7 and V is TRBV27, with 9 nucleotides matching TRBD2. J lost 3 bases, V lost 0 bases, and 6 bases had no gene match. The V gene's germline CDR1 is MNHEY and CDR2 SMNVEV (reference sequence). The CDR3 is 16 residues long. CDR3 bases: TGTGCCAGCAGTTTATCATCTAGCGGGAAACTCTACGAGCAGTACTTC. It encodes CASSLSSSGKLYEQYF.

J is TRBJ1-6 and V is TRBV10-2; D not resolved. V lost 9 bases and J 8 bases, leaving 17 bases between the germline ends. Germline loops: CDR1 WSHSY, CDR2 SAAADI. This CDR3 spans 14 amino acids. The CDR3 DNA reads as TGCGCCAGAATAGACGACCTGGCGGATTCACCCCTCCACTTT. This sequence encodes CARIDDLADSPLHF.

This chain links TRBV6-1 with TRBJ1-3, with 7 bases identical to TRBD1. Unmatched junction bases numbered 13, after V lost 4 bases and J lost 1 base. The CDR3 length is 18 residues. Germline V gene data show CDR1 as MNHNS and CDR2 as SASEGT. The DNA of the CDR3 is TGTGCCAGCAGTGTAGGGGTGCTTGACAGGGCGTCTGGAAACACCATATATTTT. Translating gives CASSVGVLDRASGNTIYF.

The V and J genes are TRBV6-5 and TRBJ1-2; D ambiguous. Deletions cut 2 bases from V and 0 bases from J, with 7 bases between. The CDR3 is made up of 14 amino acids. CDR1 MNHEY and CDR2 SVGAGI come from the germline V gene. CDR3 sequence: CASSYVSSNYGYTF. CDR3 coding DNA: TGTGCCAGCAGTTACGTGTCCTCTAACTATGGCTACACCTTC.

The chain's CDR3 is CASSSPQSIRLLYF. The CDR3 DNA reads TGTGCCAGCAGTTCCCCTCAGTCGATCCGGCTTCTGTATTTT. The chain joins TRBV28 to TRBJ2-3; D is uncertain. Trimming removed 4 bases from V and 14 bases from J, with 22 bases in between. The CDR3 is 14 amino acids. Germline loops: CDR1 MDHEN, CDR2 SYDVKM.

This chain links TRBV7-2 with TRBJ1-2; 8 nucleotides agree with TRBD1. The CDR3 loop spans 14 amino acids. The germline V gene has CDR1 SGHTA and CDR2 FQGNSA. With 5 bases clipped from V and 7 bases from J, the junction kept 9 bases outside the gene matches. The CDR3 sequence: CASSHGAGGFGYTF. CDR3 sequence (DNA): TGTGCCAGCAGCCATGGGGCAGGGGGCTTTGGCTACACCTTC.

The chain recombines TRBV27 with TRBJ2-1; 15 nucleotides align to TRBD2. The CDR3 sequence is 14 residues long. V lost 11 bases, J lost 9 bases, and 8 bases stayed unmatched. The germline V gene encodes CDR1 MNHEY and CDR2 SMNVEV (reference sequence). CDR3 in DNA: TGTGCCGTAGGACTAGCGGGAGGGCAGCTTGAGCAGTTCTTC. This encodes CAVGLAGGQLEQFF.

The V gene is TRBV19, the J gene TRBJ2-2, with 12 bases lining up with TRBD1. CDR3 length equals 19 residues. The junction had 15 bases not matched to a gene; V was cut back by 10 bases and J by 0 bases. CDR1 LNHDA and CDR2 SQIVND come from the germline V gene (reference sequence). The CDR3 loop is CATLRDGTGGNSNTGELFF. In DNA, the CDR3 is TGTGCCACCTTACGGGATGGGACAGGGGGCAATTCGAACACCGGGGAGCTGTTTTTT.

The V call is TRBV23-1, the J call TRBJ2-1, with D uncertain. TRBV23-1 is flagged as an ORF with uncertain function. Trimming took 0 bases from V and 4 from J, leaving 16 bases between them. The CDR3 consists of 17 residues. The CDR3 DNA reads as TGCGCCAGCAGTCAATCGAGCCGGAGTAGCTTGTACAATGAGCAGTTCTTC. It encodes CASSQSSRSSLYNEQFF.

V usage is TRBV7-2 and J usage is TRBJ2-7; D is ambiguous. This CDR3 contains 14 residues. Trimming cost V 4 bases and J 2 bases, with 12 bases left between them. Germline lookup yields CDR1 SGHTA and CDR2 FQGNSA. CDR3 coding DNA: TGTGCCAGCAGCTCTCACGGGCGAGCCTACGAGCAGTACTTC. Amino acid sequence: CASSSHGRAYEQYF. The full variable domain, rest sourced from reference TRBV7-2 and TRBJ2-7, is GAGVSQSPSNKVTEKGKDVELRCDPISGHTALYWYRQSLGQGLEFLIYFQGNSAPDKSGLPSDRFSAERTGGSVSTLTIQRTQQEDSAVYLCASSSHGRAYEQYFGPGTRLTVT.

The chain uses TRBV7-9 and TRBJ1-2, with D possibly TRBD1 on 5 matching bases. Germline-derived CDR1 and CDR2 are SEHNR and FQNEAQ (reference sequence). The CDR3 is 16 residues long. Trimming removed 5 bases at V and 7 bases at J, with 23 bases between. The CDR3 nucleotides read TGTGCCAGCAGCCCCCCACAGGCAGGCGTGTCGCTTGGCTACACCTTC. It specifies CASSPPQAGVSLGYTF.

The V call is TRBV7-9, the J call TRBJ2-3, with D maybe TRBD1 (5 bases). This CDR3 has 13 amino acids. Trimming removed 3 bases from V and 2 bases from J, with 6 bases in between. The V gene's germline CDR1 is SEHNR and CDR2 FQNEAQ (reference sequence). The CDR3 DNA reads as TGTGCCAGCAGCTTGGACACCACAGATACGCAGTATTTT. It is translated as CASSLDTTDTQYF.

The chain joins TRBV5-1 to TRBJ2-3; 10 nucleotides line up with TRBD1. Germline V lookup: CDR1 SGHRS, CDR2 YFSETQ. The ends lost 0 bases at V and 2 bases at J; junction bases unmatched: 3. The CDR3 runs to 16 residues. The CDR3 region is CASSLGTGGITDTQYF. The CDR3 DNA reads TGCGCCAGCAGCTTGGGGACAGGGGGGATCACAGATACGCAGTATTTT. Complete variable domain (other parts from reference TRBV5-1 and TRBJ2-3): KAGVTQTPRYLIKTRGQQVTLSCSPISGHRSVSWYQQTPGQGLQFLFEYFSETQRNKGNFPGRFSGRQFSNSRSEMNVSTLELGDSALYLCASSLGTGGITDTQYFGPGTRLTVL.

This chain uses TRBV11-2 with TRBJ2-2; perhaps TRBD2 as D (6 bases). The V and J ends lost 3 bases and 7 bases respectively, with 12 bases between them. Germline V gene sequence: CDR1 SGHAT, CDR2 FQNNGV. The CDR3 loop spans 14 amino acids. The CDR3 reads CASSLGLSDGELFF. CDR3 DNA: TGTGCCAGCAGCTTGGGACTGAGTGACGGGGAGCTGTTTTTT.

The chain recombines TRBV19 with TRBJ2-2; TRBD2 aligns across 8 bases. CDR1 is LNHDA and CDR2 is SQIVND in the germline V gene (reference sequence). The V and J ends lost 5 bases and 1 base, in that order; junction bases with no gene match: 12. CDR3 length: 18 residues. The CDR3 coding sequence is TGTGCCAGTAGTGCCGCTGGTGCGGGAGGCCAGAACACCGGGGAGCTGTTTTTT. This translates into CASSAAGAGGQNTGELFF. Combining the CDR3 with reference TRBV19 and TRBJ2-2 gives the whole variable domain DGGITQSPKYLFRKEGQNVTLSCEQNLNHDAMYWYRQDPGQGLRLIYYSQIVNDFQKGDIAEGYSVSREKKESFPLTVTSAQKNPTAFYLCASSAAGAGGQNTGELFFGEGSRLTVL.

The gene calls are TRBV25-1 and TRBJ1-6; the match to TRBD1 covers 9 bases. The CDR3 is 12 residues long. Germline V gives CDR1 MGHDK, CDR2 SYGVNS. The CDR3 reads CEDRGFDSPLHF. The CDR3 DNA reads TGTGAGGACAGGGGTTTCGATTCACCCCTCCACTTT.

The chain couples TRBV9 to TRBJ2-2, with 7 bases matching TRBD2. V trimming: 0 bases; J trimming: 3 bases; junction bases outside the gene matches: 5. Germline V gene data show CDR1 as SGDLS and CDR2 as YYNGEE. The CDR3 contains 16 residues. The CDR3 bases are TGTGCCAGCAGCGTAGGTGGGAGGGTGCACACCGGGGAGCTGTTTTTT. Its translation is CASSVGGRVHTGELFF. Full variable domain (outside the CDR3, taken from reference TRBV9 and TRBJ2-2): DSGVTQTPKHLITATGQRVTLRCSPRSGDLSVYWYQQSLDQGLQFLIQYYNGEERAKGNILERFSAQQFPDLHSELNLSSLELGDSALYFCASSVGGRVHTGELFFGEGSRLTVL.

This chain joins TRBV15 and TRBJ2-2; D is uncertain. V was cut by 0 bases and J by 5 bases, with 7 bases left in between. Germline lookup yields CDR1 LNHNV and CDR2 YYDKDF (reference sequence). The CDR3 is 14 residues long. CDR3: CATSREDGTGELFF. The CDR3 DNA sequence: TGTGCCACCAGCAGAGAAGATGGGACCGGGGAGCTGTTTTTT.

The chain is built from TRBV2 and TRBJ1-1, with D maybe TRBD1 (6 bases). This CDR3 has 15 amino acids. CDR1 and CDR2 (germline): SNHLY, FYNNEI. V was clipped by 5 bases and J by 1 base, with 14 bases between them. The CDR3 is CASSLLGGENTEAFF. CDR3 nucleotides: TGTGCCAGCAGTCTATTAGGGGGAGAGAACACTGAAGCTTTCTTT.

The J gene is TRBJ2-7, the V gene TRBV19; perhaps D is TRBD1 or TRBD2 (5 bases each). This CDR3 has 12 amino acids. The V gene lost 8 bases and the J gene lost 7 bases, with 15 bases spanning the gap. The germline CDR1 and CDR2 sequences are LNHDA and SQIVND (reference sequence). DNA for the CDR3: TGTGCCAGTGGTACCGGGACCTCGGAGCAGTACTTC. It specifies CASGTGTSEQYF.

The chain has TRBV7-9 and TRBJ2-4; D not certain. There are 12 residues in the CDR3. CDR1 and CDR2 (germline): SEHNR, FQNEAQ (reference sequence). V was trimmed by 6 bases and J by 5 bases, leaving 8 bases between them. In DNA, the CDR3 is TGTGCCAGCAGAAATCGAGAAAACATTCAGTACTTC. Its protein product is CASRNRENIQYF.

The chain links TRBV10-3 to TRBJ2-3; 12 nucleotides match TRBD2. CDR1 is ENHRY and CDR2 is SYGVKD in the germline V gene. CDR3 length equals 15 residues. V gave up 8 bases and J gave up 4 bases; unmatched junction bases: 7. The CDR3 spells CAISQTSGRADTQYF. As DNA, the CDR3 is TGTGCCATCTCCCAGACTAGCGGGAGAGCAGATACGCAGTATTTT.

The chain links TRBV13 to TRBJ2-3; tentative D call: TRBD2 (6 bases). Trimming shortened V by 2 bases and J by 4 bases, and 13 bases separated the two germline ends. The length of the CDR3 is 15 residues. From germline, CDR1 is PRHDT and CDR2 FYEKMQ (reference sequence). CDR3 amino acids: CASSLSGAWPDTQYF. The CDR3 DNA sequence: TGTGCCAGCAGCTTATCGGGAGCTTGGCCAGATACGCAGTATTTT.

This clone was counted a single time. The rearrangement links TRBV4-1 to TRBJ1-2, with D possibly being TRBD1 (5 bases). Trimming cost V 0 bases and J 7 bases, with 15 bases left between them. Germline values: CDR1 MGHRA, CDR2 YSYEKL. The CDR3 extends over 15 amino acids. This CDR3 is CASSQDETAGAGYTF. In DNA form, the CDR3 reads TGCGCCAGCAGCCAAGATGAAACCGCTGGGGCTGGCTACACCTTC.

Only one count was recorded for this clone. The V call is TRBV4-1, the J call TRBJ2-1; 11 nucleotides match TRBD2. CDR3 length equals 16 residues. V dropped 0 bases and J dropped 7; count of bases not matched to a gene: 5. Germline V gene lookup returns CDR1 MGHRA and CDR2 YSYEKL. CDR3 coding DNA: TGCGCCAGCAGCCAAGATGGGTTAGCGGGGGGGAATGAGCAGTTCTTC. It encodes CASSQDGLAGGNEQFF.

This sequence joins TRBV28 and TRBJ2-3; no reliable D call. Looked up from germline, CDR1 is MDHEN and CDR2 is SYDVKM. This CDR3 is 17 amino acids long. V was trimmed by 3 bases and J by 2 bases, leaving 18 bases between them. The CDR3 coding sequence is TGTGCCAGCAGTTTCGAGAATAAGTTAAGGCACACAGATACGCAGTATTTT. This encodes CASSFENKLRHTDTQYF.

The CDR3 nucleotides are TGTGCCAGCAGCCGCTCGAGCGGGGGCTACACCTTC. Residues: CASSRSSGGYTF. J is TRBJ1-2 and V is TRBV6-5; D gene ambiguous. Germline loops: CDR1 MNHEY, CDR2 SVGAGI. Trimming cost V 6 bases and J 8 bases, with 13 bases left between them. The length of the CDR3 is 12 residues.